The source of this T cell receptor (beta chain) is a study of blood T cell repertoires in COVID-19. This CDR3 contains 16 residues. Trimming at V came to 0 bases and at J to 7 bases, leaving 3 bases not matched to a gene. Germline CDR1 is WSHSY and CDR2 is SAAADI. In the study's own analysis: Amplification of reference gene primers was used by the study to estimate nucleated cell counts. This table comes from immunoSEQ multiplex PCR, and its TCRdb copy is limited to in-frame clones, with some not included. V, J and clone size were drawn from that table, and D and trimming were deduced from the DNA. The sample yields 250,000 or so clones, around 89% seen once.

Sequencing input: PBMCs or T cells enriched from blood (not recorded which). V is TRBV10-2 and J is TRBJ1-4; 12 bases map to TRBD1. This clonotype originated in a man aged 35-49 years who had recovered from COVID-19. CDR3 in DNA: TGCGCCAGCAGTGAGTCAGGGACAGGGGGCGGTGAAAAACTGTTTTTT. Translation: CASSESGTGGGEKLFF.